This TCR beta chain was sequenced for a study of T cells in Graves' hyperthyroidism and ophthalmopathy. Findings and caveats of the study: Blood samples included most of the expanded thyroid clonotypes exceeding 0.001.

The CDR3 totals 14 residues. The V gene's germline CDR1 is SGHVS and CDR2 FQNEAQ. V was pared by 1 base and J by 0 bases, with 6 bases between. The TCR beta CDR3 regions underwent amplification using RNA transcripts as the source. The HTBI primer set drove a first-round RT-PCR of the TCR CDR3. TCRdb redid the calling of the multiplex PCR reads with MiXCR, one entry per CDR3 protein. The sample contains about 200,000 distinct CDR3 sequences, 17% of which appear only once. This clonotype was found many times. The antigen remains undetermined. This chain links TRBV7-8 with TRBJ1-1; D unresolved. The sequence derives from a woman aged 50 to 60 with Graves' hyperthyroidism. Sequencing used blood. The CDR3 DNA sequence: TGTGCCAGCAGCTTAGAAGGGCTGAACACTGAAGCTTTCTTT. This encodes CASSLEGLNTEAFF.